The rows below give T cell receptor beta chains drawn from one sample of a study of control samples from healthy donors and cancer patients. Sequencing was performed with immunoSEQ multiplex PCR; in TCRdb, only in-frame clones are kept and a portion is missing. Of some 28,000 clones in the sample, about 87% were seen once. Input material: PBMCs. The receptors shown here come from a woman aged 40 to 50 with lung cancer. Both conserved end residues are part of each CDR3. D genes are given only for firm matches. Clone size appears in some rows only: once, few, many, or a class for an expanded clone.

D | size | J | V | CDR3 | DNA
NA | once | TRBJ2-3 | TRBV12-3/TRBV12-4 | CASSISADTQYF | TGTGCCAGCAGTATTAGCGCAGATACGCAGTATTTT
NA | NA | TRBJ1-5 | TRBV4-1 | CASSQLGRGQPQHF | TGCGCCAGCAGCCAGTTGGGGAGAGGACAGCCCCAGCATTTT
TRBD1 | NA | TRBJ1-2 | TRBV29-1 | CSVGQGGDYGYTF | TGCAGCGTTGGACAGGGAGGAGACTATGGCTACACCTTC
NA | NA | TRBJ2-7 | TRBV30 | CAWSVGSGVYEQYF | TGTGCCTGGAGTGTAGGTAGCGGTGTCTACGAGCAGTACTTC
NA | NA | TRBJ2-3 | TRBV3-1/TRBV3-2 | CASSLGRRTDTQYF | TGTGCCAGCAGCCTAGGGCGGAGAACAGATACGCAGTATTTT
NA | few | TRBJ1-6 | TRBV9 | CASSVEDSPFYNSPLHF | TGTGCCAGCAGCGTAGAGGACAGCCCGTTCTATAATTCACCCCTCCACTTT
NA | few | TRBJ1-6 | TRBV6-5 | CASSYDGIFNSPLHF | TGTGCCAGCAGTTACGACGGGATTTTTAATTCACCCCTCCACTTT
NA | NA | TRBJ1-3 | TRBV7-9 | CASSLVGPLGNTIYF | TGTGCCAGCAGCTTAGTCGGGCCGCTAGGAAACACCATATATTTT
TRBD2 | NA | TRBJ2-2 | TRBV6-2/TRBV6-3 | CASSYSSRGGAGTGELFF | TGTGCCAGCAGTTATAGTTCTCGCGGGGGGGCCGGGACCGGGGAGCTGTTTTTT
NA | NA | TRBJ1-2 | TRBV12-5 | CASGLDGHYGYTF | TGTGCTAGTGGTTTGGATGGCCACTATGGCTACACCTTC
NA | NA | TRBJ1-1 | TRBV27 | CASSEQGRTEAFF | TGTGCCAGCAGTGAACAGGGAAGGACTGAAGCTTTCTTT
NA | NA | TRBJ2-1 | TRBV11-3 | CASSLVWGAKDEQFF | TGTGCCAGCAGCTTAGTGTGGGGGGCCAAGGATGAGCAGTTCTTC
NA | NA | TRBJ1-2 | TRBV3-1/TRBV3-2 | CASSQDLQGWYGYTF | TGTGCCAGCAGCCAAGATTTGCAGGGTTGGTATGGCTACACCTTC
TRBD2 | NA | TRBJ2-3 | TRBV28 | CASGRDRGGVDTQYF | TGTGCCAGCGGGCGGGACCGGGGGGGGGTAGATACGCAGTATTTT
NA | NA | TRBJ1-4 | TRBV5-6 | CASSLVGEGRGNEKLFF | TGTGCCAGCAGCTTGGTCGGGGAAGGGAGAGGGAATGAAAAACTGTTTTTT
NA | NA | TRBJ2-5 | TRBV7-9 | CASSLGQGKETQYF | TGTGCCAGCAGCTTGGGCCAGGGAAAGGAGACCCAGTACTTC
TRBD2 | few | TRBJ2-5 | TRBV4-2 | CASSQSGGRETQYF | TGTGCCAGCAGCCAATCGGGGGGGCGAGAGACCCAGTACTTC
NA | NA | TRBJ1-1 | TRBV6-6 | CASSYSATAFF | TGTGCCAGCAGTTACTCAGCGACAGCTTTCTTT
NA | NA | TRBJ2-7 | TRBV12-3/TRBV12-4 | CASSIQGYEQYF | TGTGCCAGCAGTATACAGGGATACGAGCAGTACTTC
TRBD2 | NA | TRBJ2-7 | TRBV25-1 | CASSESILAGGTYEQYF | TGTGCCAGCAGTGAATCAATACTAGCGGGGGGGACCTACGAGCAGTACTTC
NA | NA | TRBJ1-4 | TRBV4-1 | CASSQDPGGKLFF | TGCGCCAGCAGCCAAGATCCTGGGGGAAAACTGTTTTTT
TRBD1 | once | TRBJ2-2 | TRBV19 | CASSQLGLGQGQSGELFF | TGTGCCAGTAGTCAACTAGGGTTGGGACAGGGGCAGTCTGGGGAGCTGTTTTTT
TRBD1 | NA | TRBJ2-7 | TRBV27 | CASSVTGGDDEQYF | TGTGCCAGCAGCGTGACAGGGGGTGATGACGAGCAGTACTTC
NA | NA | TRBJ2-5 | TRBV19 | CASSIAGVETQYF | TGTGCCAGTAGTATAGCTGGGGTAGAGACCCAGTACTTC
NA | NA | TRBJ2-2 | TRBV6-2/TRBV6-3 | CASSYSPTFNTGELFF | TGTGCCAGCAGTTACTCCCCGACGTTCAACACCGGGGAGCTGTTTTTT
NA | NA | TRBJ1-3 | TRBV7-6 | CASSPAHLSGNTIYF | TGTGCCAGCAGTCCTGCCCATCTGTCTGGAAACACCATATATTTT
NA | NA | TRBJ2-3 | TRBV2 | CASRESTQYF | TGTGCCAGCAGGGAATCGACGCAGTATTTT